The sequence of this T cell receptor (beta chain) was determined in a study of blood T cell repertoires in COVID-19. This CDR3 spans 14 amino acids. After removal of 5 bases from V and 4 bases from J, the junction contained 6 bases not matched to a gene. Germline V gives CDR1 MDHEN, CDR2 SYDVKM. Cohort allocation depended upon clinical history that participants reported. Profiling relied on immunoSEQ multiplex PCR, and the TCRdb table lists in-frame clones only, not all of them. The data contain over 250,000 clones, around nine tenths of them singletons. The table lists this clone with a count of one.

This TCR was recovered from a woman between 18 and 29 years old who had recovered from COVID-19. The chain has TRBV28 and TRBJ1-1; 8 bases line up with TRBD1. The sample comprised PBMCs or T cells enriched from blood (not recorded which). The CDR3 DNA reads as TGTGCCAGCAGTCAGGGGGCATTTGGCACTGAAGCTTTCTTT. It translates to CASSQGAFGTEAFF.